The 21 T cell receptor beta chains listed next were all sequenced from one sample in a study of blood T cell repertoires in COVID-19. Produced via immunoSEQ multiplex PCR; TCRdb's table is partial and in-frame only. The repertoire holds roughly 250,000 clones, with around 87% as singletons. The sample was PBMCs or T cells enriched from blood (not recorded which). The receptors originated from a woman in her twenties or thirties with acute COVID-19.

The genes are TRBV21-1 and TRBJ2-7; TRBD2 is taken as the D call from the table, unchecked against the DNA. TRBV21-1 has pseudogene status. This CDR3 is 12 amino acids long. The CDR3 nucleotides are TGTGCCAGCTCCAAACCGTTGGTTGAGGGTTGCTTC. Translating gives CASSKPLVEGCF.

On this clone: Other DNA sequences in this sample translate to the same CDR3. The V and J genes are TRBV5-1 and TRBJ2-7; 7 bases match TRBD1. Per germline, CDR1 SGHRS and CDR2 YFSETQ. V lost 0 bases, J lost 7 bases, and 4 bases stayed unmatched. The CDR3 is 13 amino acids. For the CDR3, the DNA is TGCGCCAGCAGCTTGGGACAGGGTCGAGAGCAGTACTTC. This encodes CASSLGQGREQYF.

The chain joins TRBV4-1 to TRBJ2-1; tentatively, D is TRBD2 (5 bases). The CDR3 totals 12 residues. V lost 1 base to trimming and J lost 13 bases, with 11 bases between them. Per the germline V gene, CDR1 is MGHRA and CDR2 is YSYEKL. CDR3 coding DNA: TGCGCCAGCAGCCAAGTGGCCGGGGTCCAGTTCTTC. This encodes CASSQVAGVQFF.

The V and J genes are TRBV4-1 and TRBJ2-7; no firm D call. The V end was cut by 4 bases, the J end by 1 base, with 8 bases between. Germline CDR1 MGHRA, CDR2 YSYEKL. The CDR3 is made up of 13 amino acids. In DNA, the CDR3 is TGCGCCAGCAGCCCGGGTCCATCCTACGAGCAGTACTTC. Protein product: CASSPGPSYEQYF.

In nucleotides, the CDR3 is TGTGCCAGCAGTGAAGCTGGAGGGATCCGTACCGGGGAGCTGTTTTTT. It specifies CASSEAGGIRTGELFF. The V call is TRBV2, the J call TRBJ2-2; D is perhaps TRBD2 (6 bases). Trimming cost V 0 bases and J 5 bases, with 13 bases left between them. This CDR3 comprises 16 residues. Germline values: CDR1 SNHLY, CDR2 FYNNEI.

The rearrangement uses TRBV5-6 and TRBJ2-1; 9 bases match TRBD1. Germline V gives CDR1 SGHDT, CDR2 YYEEEE. CDR3 length: 15 amino acids. V shed 3 bases and J 5 bases; nucleotides not matched to a gene: 6. CDR3 in amino acids: CASSYGDRDNNEQFF. In nucleotides, the CDR3 is TGTGCCAGCAGCTACGGGGACAGGGACAACAATGAGCAGTTCTTC.

The gene calls are TRBV7-2 and TRBJ2-1; the D gene is possibly TRBD2 (5 bases). The germline V gene encodes CDR1 SGHTA and CDR2 FQGNSA. V dropped 5 bases and J dropped 9 bases, with 23 bases sitting between them. The CDR3 consists of 16 residues. CDR3 in amino acids: CASSLQTGSPWGEQFF. The CDR3 DNA sequence: TGTGCCAGCAGCCTCCAAACGGGAAGCCCGTGGGGTGAGCAGTTCTTC.

The genes are TRBV5-4 and TRBJ2-7; 7 bases map to TRBD2. The V segment lost 4 bases and the J segment 0 bases; nucleotides outside the gene matches: 10. The CDR3 spans 16 residues. Germline V gene data show CDR1 as SGHNT and CDR2 as YYREEE (reference sequence). The CDR3 coding sequence is TGTGCCAGCAGCCCGAGCTCGCGGGAGAGCTCCTACGAGCAGTACTTC. It specifies CASSPSSRESSYEQYF.

This clone was seen only once. The CDR3 reads CASREARTGQPQHF. CDR3 sequence (DNA): TGTGCCAGTAGGGAGGCGCGGACCGGACAGCCCCAGCATTTT. The chain recombines TRBV19 with TRBJ1-5; D is unresolved. V was pared by 6 bases and J by 7 bases, with 16 bases between. The CDR3 totals 14 residues. Germline V gene lookup returns CDR1 LNHDA and CDR2 SQIVND (reference sequence).

The V and J genes are TRBV3-1 (or the pseudogene TRBV3-2) and TRBJ1-1, with TRBD1 matching over 8 bases. With 1 base clipped from V and 5 bases from J, the junction kept 6 bases outside the gene matches. Germline V gives CDR1 LGHDT, CDR2 YNNKEL (reference sequence). The CDR3 extends over 15 amino acids. The CDR3 coding sequence is TGTGCCAGCAGCCAAGCAGGGGGCGCCCGGACTGAAGCTTTCTTT. Amino acid sequence: CASSQAGGARTEAFF.

The chain is built from TRBV2 and TRBJ2-7; the D is unclear. Germline CDR1 reads SNHLY; CDR2 reads FYNNEI. This CDR3 is built from 12 residues. Trimming took off 8 bases at V and 1 base at J, with 9 bases between the two ends. In DNA, the CDR3 is TGTGCCAGCCAGACTGATTCCTACGAGCAGTACTTC. It encodes CASQTDSYEQYF.

This chain connects TRBV6-1 to TRBJ1-2, with TRBD1 matching 7 bases. The CDR3 loop spans 18 amino acids. CDR1 is MNHNS, CDR2 SASEGT, per germline. V shed 2 bases and J 0 bases; nucleotides not matched to a gene: 12. Written as DNA, the CDR3 is TGTGCCAGCAGTGAATTCCTGAGGAGACAGGGTGCTAACTATGGCTACACCTTC. This codes for CASSEFLRRQGANYGYTF.

CDR3 residues: CASSFPPGSNYGYTF. The CDR3, as DNA: TGTGCCAGCAGTTTCCCGCCGGGAAGTAACTATGGCTACACCTTC. V and J are TRBV28 and TRBJ1-2, with D unresolved. CDR1 MDHEN and CDR2 SYDVKM come from the germline V gene. The CDR3 has 15 amino acids. Trimming removed 3 bases at V and 1 base at J, with 12 bases between.

The gene calls are TRBV7-9 and TRBJ1-6, with a possible D match to TRBD1 (5 bases). Deletions cut 0 bases from V and 8 bases from J, with 11 bases between. This CDR3 comprises 15 residues. The germline gives CDR1 SEHNR, CDR2 FQNEAQ (reference sequence). The CDR3 sequence: CASSLAGQGYSPLHF. The CDR3 coding sequence is TGTGCCAGCAGCTTAGCGGGGCAGGGTTATTCACCCCTCCACTTT.

The chain joins TRBV28 to TRBJ2-1, with 7 bases matching TRBD1. The CDR3 runs to 16 residues. CDR1 and CDR2 (germline): MDHEN, SYDVKM. J gave up 1 base and V 5 bases, and 8 bases lay outside the gene matches. CDR3 nucleotides: TGTGCCAGCAGTCCAATTAAGGGGGCATCCTACAATGAGCAGTTCTTC. It is translated as CASSPIKGASYNEQFF.

The gene calls are TRBV30 and TRBJ2-2; possibly TRBD2 for D (5 bases). CDR1 GTSNPN and CDR2 SVGIG come from the germline V gene (reference sequence). V was cut by 0 bases and J by 2 bases, with 7 bases left in between. The CDR3 length is 14 residues. The CDR3 DNA reads TGTGCCTGGAGTGTCGGGGTCAACACCGGGGAGCTGTTTTTT. Its protein is CAWSVGVNTGELFF.

V is TRBV5-4 and J is TRBJ2-7; 13 bases map to TRBD2. J lost 0 bases, V lost 4 bases, and 10 bases had no gene match. Germline V gene data show CDR1 as SGHNT and CDR2 as YYREEE (reference sequence). The CDR3 runs 18 residues. The CDR3 DNA reads as TGTGCCAGCAGCCTAGCCGGGACTAGCGGGGCGAGCTCCTACGAGCAGTACTTC. Its protein product is CASSLAGTSGASSYEQYF.

The V and J genes are TRBV21-1 and TRBJ2-1; TRBD2 is taken as the D call from the table, unchecked against the DNA. TRBV21-1 is labeled a pseudogene. The CDR3 totals 16 residues. The CDR3 DNA reads TGTGCCAGCAGCACTCCGGGACTAGCGGGAGTGGTTGAGCAGTTCTTC. It encodes CASSTPGLAGVVEQFF.

V gene TRBV9 combines with J gene TRBJ2-1; 12 bases map to TRBD2. CDR3 length: 18 residues. CDR1 SGDLS and CDR2 YYNGEE come from the germline V gene. V lost 0 bases to trimming and J lost 10 bases; unmatched junction nucleotides: 14. CDR3 nucleotides: TGTGCCAGCAGCGTAGAGGGAGTGTGGGGACTAGCGGGTCGCGAGCAGTTCTTC. Translation: CASSVEGVWGLAGREQFF. The whole variable domain, remainder taken from reference TRBV9 and TRBJ2-1, is DSGVTQTPKHLITATGQRVTLRCSPRSGDLSVYWYQQSLDQGLQFLIQYYNGEERAKGNILERFSAQQFPDLHSELNLSSLELGDSALYFCASSVEGVWGLAGREQFFGPGTRLTVL.

This clone was detected only once. This rearrangement joins TRBV13 to TRBJ1-2, with D maybe TRBD1 (5 bases). Trimming shortened V by 5 bases and J by 2 bases, and 15 bases separated the two germline ends. Germline V lookup: CDR1 PRHDT, CDR2 FYEKMQ (reference sequence). This CDR3 is built from 15 residues. The CDR3 sequence is CASSENGHANYGYTF. The CDR3 DNA reads as TGTGCCAGCAGCGAAAATGGACACGCCAACTATGGCTACACCTTC.

A single count supports this clone. The chain joins TRBV9 to TRBJ2-1; 10 bases are shared with TRBD2. J was trimmed by 8 bases and V by 0 bases; bases with no gene match: 8. In germline, CDR1 is SGDLS, CDR2 YYNGEE. The CDR3 totals 16 residues. The CDR3: CASSVGSGGAPDEQFF. DNA of the CDR3: TGTGCCAGCAGCGTAGGGAGCGGGGGGGCCCCTGATGAGCAGTTCTTC.